The 3 T cell receptor beta chains presented below share a single source sample, sequenced in a study of blood T cell repertoires in COVID-19 (dated by TCRdb to about 2020). Receptor amplification or capture employed the immunoSEQ multiplex PCR assay. What TCRdb holds here is the immuneACCESS table cut down to in-frame rearrangements. Part of the clones is not present; checked against another copy, under half of the missing clones reflect an unresolved V gene, and the others are unexplained. A total of about 51,000 clones appear in this sample, around 83% of them only once. The ten biggest clones cover 11% to 15% of the sample. Source material: peripheral blood. Source of these receptors: a human donor with acute or convalescent COVID-19. The donor label of this sample is uncertain.

The V and J genes are TRBV10-1 and TRBJ2-2, with D uncertain. The CDR3 contains 13 residues. The V gene lost 4 bases and the J gene lost 2 bases, with 5 bases spanning the gap. The germline gives CDR1 WNHNN, CDR2 SYGVQD (reference sequence). The CDR3 DNA reads TGCGCCAGCAGTGGAGGAAACACCGGGGAGCTGTTTTTT. Encoded protein: CASSGGNTGELFF.

The CDR3 sequence is CASSLKLEGPQYF. In DNA, the CDR3 is TGTGCCAGCAGCTTAAAGCTGGAGGGTCCCCAGTACTTC. The V call is TRBV7-2, the J call TRBJ2-5, with D perhaps TRBD2 (6 bases). The V gene's germline CDR1 is SGHTA and CDR2 FQGNSA. CDR3 size: 13 residues. Trimming left V 2 bases short and J 9 bases short, with 13 bases between. The whole variable domain, remainder taken from reference TRBV7-2 and TRBJ2-5, is GAGVSQSPSNKVTEKGKDVELRCDPISGHTALYWYRQSLGQGLEFLIYFQGNSAPDKSGLPSDRFSAERTGGSVSTLTIQRTQQEDSAVYLCASSLKLEGPQYFGPGTRLLVL.

The V gene is TRBV30, the J gene TRBJ1-2; perhaps TRBD1 as D (6 bases). V was trimmed by 6 bases and J by 6 bases, leaving 14 bases between them. Germline-derived CDR1 and CDR2 are GTSNPN and SVGIG (reference sequence). This CDR3 is 12 amino acids long. The CDR3 sequence is CACFDRRDGYTF. The CDR3 bases are TGTGCCTGTTTCGACAGGAGAGATGGCTACACCTTC.